A single sample is the source of the 17 T cell receptor beta chains below, sequenced in a study of T cells in Graves' hyperthyroidism and ophthalmopathy. Amplified TCR beta CDR3 regions derived from RNA transcripts. HTBI primers drove first-round RT-PCR of the TCR CDR3. TCRdb re-analysed the multiplex PCR reads in MiXCR, keeping a single row per CDR3 protein. In the table there are 750,000 to 950,000 distinct CDR3 sequences, roughly 37% of which are singletons. The sample comprised blood. Receptor source: a man between 18 and 29 years old with Graves' hyperthyroidism.

The CDR3 bases are TGCAGCAGTTACTCAGATGGGAGCGGCTACACCTTC. It yields the protein CSSYSDGSGYTF. The rearrangement uses TRBV29-1 and TRBJ1-2; the D is unclear. Trimming shortened V by 8 bases and J by 8 bases, and 18 bases separated the two germline ends. This CDR3 is built from 12 residues. Germline V gives CDR1 SQVTM, CDR2 ANQGSEA.

A few counts support this clonotype. This chain connects TRBV7-2 to TRBJ2-7, with a possible D match to TRBD2 (6 bases). Trimming cost V 5 bases and J 3 bases, with 23 bases left between them. This CDR3 comprises 17 residues. Germline V gives CDR1 SGHTA, CDR2 FQGNSA. The CDR3 DNA follows: TGTGCCAGCAGCAACGTTCCCCGGGACTTTGCCTTCTACGAGCAGTACTTC. Translation: CASSNVPRDFAFYEQYF.

This clonotype was observed a few times. The V and J genes are TRBV5-1 and TRBJ1-1; the D gene is possibly TRBD1 (6 bases). The CDR3 consists of 14 residues. The germline V gene has CDR1 SGHRS and CDR2 YFSETQ. V lost 2 bases and J 5 bases, leaving 13 bases between the germline ends. The CDR3 DNA sequence: TGCGCCAGCAGCTTTACAGGGAGTTCGACTGAAGCTTTCTTT. Its protein product is CASSFTGSSTEAFF.

The table lists this clonotype with many counts. The chain carries TRBV29-1 and TRBJ1-2; D gene ambiguous. The germline gives CDR1 SQVTM, CDR2 ANQGSEA. V shed 5 bases and J shed 0 bases, with 4 bases lying between them. The CDR3 is 11 residues long. The CDR3 loop is CSVSSNYGYTF. CDR3 coding DNA: TGCAGCGTTTCTTCTAACTATGGCTACACCTTC.

In its sample, this clonotype was seen many times. V gene TRBV9 combines with J gene TRBJ1-3; no clear D. Germline V lookup: CDR1 SGDLS, CDR2 YYNGEE. CDR3 length: 15 amino acids. The V end was cut by 0 bases, the J end by 4 bases, with 11 bases between. CDR3 DNA sequence: TGTGCCAGCAGCGTAGCTACCACATCCGGAAACACCATATATTTT. The encoded protein is CASSVATTSGNTIYF.

This clonotype was detected once. V gene TRBV4-3 combines with J gene TRBJ2-7, with a weak D call TRBD2 (5 bases). From germline, CDR1 is LGHNA and CDR2 YSLEER. This CDR3 region has 14 residues. Trimming took 5 bases from V and 4 from J, leaving 15 bases between them. Here the CDR3 reads CASSFLPGGYEQYF. The CDR3 coding sequence is TGCGCCAGCAGCTTCCTTCCAGGAGGTTACGAGCAGTACTTC.

The V and J genes are TRBV20-1 and TRBJ2-5; D might be TRBD1 (5 bases). This CDR3 has 14 amino acids. CDR1 is DFQATT and CDR2 is SNEGSKA in the germline V gene (reference sequence). Between the trimmed V and J ends, which lost 3 bases and 4 bases, there was a span of 15 bases. In DNA, the CDR3 is TGCAGTGCTAGTGAGGACATCTATGGAGAGACCCAGTACTTC. Translation gives CSASEDIYGETQYF.

This clonotype was seen a few times. The J gene is TRBJ2-1, the V gene TRBV15, with TRBD1 matching over 11 bases. The germline V gene encodes CDR1 LNHNV and CDR2 YYDKDF (reference sequence). V gave up 5 bases and J gave up 3 bases; unmatched junction bases: 3. The CDR3 length is 15 residues. CDR3 in DNA: TGTGCCACCAGCCTAGGGACAGGGGGCTACAATGAGCAGTTCTTC. Translated, it gives CATSLGTGGYNEQFF.

V usage is TRBV20-1 and J usage is TRBJ2-5, with 10 bases aligning to TRBD2. CDR1 is DFQATT, CDR2 SNEGSKA, per germline (reference sequence). With V trimmed by 4 bases and J by 3 bases, 5 bases remained unmatched. There are 14 residues in the CDR3. This CDR3 is CSAIAGTSEETQYF. The CDR3 DNA follows: TGCAGTGCTATCGCCGGGACTAGCGAAGAGACCCAGTACTTC.

The gene calls are TRBV10-3 and TRBJ1-6; 8 bases agree with TRBD1. V was clipped by 6 bases and J by 5 bases; unmatched bases: 3. The CDR3 runs 14 residues. Looked up from germline, CDR1 is ENHRY and CDR2 is SYGVKD. This CDR3 reads CAIRQGEDNSPLHF. The DNA of the CDR3 is TGTGCCATCAGACAGGGGGAAGATAATTCACCCCTCCACTTT.

This clonotype was detected many times. V and J are TRBV7-2 and TRBJ2-2; 9 positions match TRBD1. Germline CDR1 reads SGHTA; CDR2 reads FQGNSA. The ends lost 2 bases at V and 4 bases at J; junction bases unmatched: 2. The CDR3 is made up of 15 amino acids. CDR3 sequence reads: CASSLNRGRTGELFF. In DNA, the CDR3 is TGTGCCAGCAGCTTAAACAGGGGGCGCACCGGGGAGCTGTTTTTT.

Worth noting for this clonotype: One end of the junction varies from germline; a read error may be responsible. This chain connects TRBV12-3 or TRBV12-4 to TRBJ1-5; TRBD1 is a possible D gene (6 bases). The CDR3 sequence is 14 residues long. This chain's CDR3 is CASSPAGANRPQHF. CDR3 DNA: TGTGCCAGCAGTCCCGCAGGGGCGAATCGGCCCCAGCATTTT.

This clonotype was found many times. This chain uses TRBV7-9 with TRBJ1-6; D remains ambiguous. This CDR3 comprises 13 residues. CDR1 is SEHNR, CDR2 FQNEAQ, per germline (reference sequence). V lost 4 bases and J 8 bases, leaving 9 bases between the germline ends. As DNA, the CDR3 is TGTGCCAGCAGCTCCCTGGGAGATTCACCCCTCCACTTT. Encoded protein: CASSSLGDSPLHF.

This chain joins TRBV20-1 and TRBJ1-2; 7 nucleotides line up with TRBD1. This CDR3 contains 12 residues. CDR1 is DFQATT and CDR2 is SNEGSKA in the germline V gene (reference sequence). With V trimmed by 5 bases and J by 3 bases, 3 bases remained unmatched. The CDR3 DNA sequence: TGCAGTGCTTATACAGGGGACTATGGCTACACCTTC. It encodes CSAYTGDYGYTF.

The chain is built from TRBV19 and TRBJ2-3, with no clear D. CDR1 and CDR2 (germline): LNHDA, SQIVND (reference sequence). The CDR3 consists of 12 residues. The ends were cut back, 6 bases at V and 4 bases at J, with 8 bases in the middle. CDR3 protein: CASSWTADTQYF. In DNA, the CDR3 is TGTGCCAGTAGCTGGACCGCAGATACGCAGTATTTT.

The gene calls are TRBV6-2 or TRBV6-3 and TRBJ2-7; 9 bases fit TRBD2. V gave up 8 bases and J gave up 4 bases; unmatched junction bases: 15. Germline loops: CDR1 MNHEY, CDR2 SVGEGT. The CDR3 extends over 16 amino acids. The CDR3 loop is CASSPGYSGRSYEQYF. The CDR3 DNA sequence: TGTGCCAGCTCACCTGGGTATAGCGGGAGATCGTACGAGCAGTACTTC.

This clonotype was recorded at least ten times. The rearrangement links TRBV19 to TRBJ1-2, with D perhaps matching TRBD1 (5 bases). V shed 3 bases and J shed 3 bases, with 8 bases lying between them. Germline loops: CDR1 LNHDA, CDR2 SQIVND (reference sequence). CDR3 length: 13 amino acids. DNA of the CDR3: TGTGCCAGTAGTATCGGGGGGTACTATGGCTACACCTTC. Protein: CASSIGGYYGYTF.